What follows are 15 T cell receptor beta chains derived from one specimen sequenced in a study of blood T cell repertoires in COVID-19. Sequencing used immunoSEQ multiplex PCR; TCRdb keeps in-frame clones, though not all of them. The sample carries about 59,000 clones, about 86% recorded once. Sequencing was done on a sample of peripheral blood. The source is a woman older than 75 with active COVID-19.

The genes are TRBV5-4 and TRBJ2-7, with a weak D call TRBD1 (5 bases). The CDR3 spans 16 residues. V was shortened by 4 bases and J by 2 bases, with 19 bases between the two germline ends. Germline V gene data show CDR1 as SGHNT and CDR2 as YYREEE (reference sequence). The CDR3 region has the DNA TGTGCCAGCAGCGGCCAGGGTGGCATCTCCCCCTACGAGCAGTACTTC. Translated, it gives CASSGQGGISPYEQYF.

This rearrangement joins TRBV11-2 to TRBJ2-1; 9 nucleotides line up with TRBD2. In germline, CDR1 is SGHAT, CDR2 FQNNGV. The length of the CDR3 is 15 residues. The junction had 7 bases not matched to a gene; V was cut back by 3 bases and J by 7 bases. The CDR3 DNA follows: TGTGCCAGCAGCTTGGGCGGGGGGGCCAGGAATGAGCAGTTCTTC. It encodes CASSLGGGARNEQFF.

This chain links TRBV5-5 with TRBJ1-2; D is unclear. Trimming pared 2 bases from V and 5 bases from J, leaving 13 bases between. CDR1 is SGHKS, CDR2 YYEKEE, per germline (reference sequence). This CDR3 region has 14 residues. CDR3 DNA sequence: TGTGCCAGCAGCTTCCCACTTTCCCTTTATGGCTACACCTTC. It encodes CASSFPLSLYGYTF. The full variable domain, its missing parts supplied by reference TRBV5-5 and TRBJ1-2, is DAGVTQSPTHLIKTRGQQVTLRCSPISGHKSVSWYQQVLGQGPQFIFQYYEKEERGRGNFPDRFSARQFPNYSSELNVNALLLGDSALYLCASSFPLSLYGYTFGSGTRLTVV.

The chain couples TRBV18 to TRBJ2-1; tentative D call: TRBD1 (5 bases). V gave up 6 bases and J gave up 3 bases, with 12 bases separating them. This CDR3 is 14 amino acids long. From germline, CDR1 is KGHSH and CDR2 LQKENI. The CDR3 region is CASSPTALYNEQFF. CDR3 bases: TGTGCCAGCTCCCCGACAGCTCTCTACAATGAGCAGTTCTTC.

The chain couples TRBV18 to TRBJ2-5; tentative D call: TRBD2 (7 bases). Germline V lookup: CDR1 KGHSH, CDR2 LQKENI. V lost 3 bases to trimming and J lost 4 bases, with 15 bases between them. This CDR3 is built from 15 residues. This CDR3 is CASSPPSGGLETQYF. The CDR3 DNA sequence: TGTGCCAGCTCACCCCCGTCCGGGGGGCTAGAGACCCAGTACTTC.

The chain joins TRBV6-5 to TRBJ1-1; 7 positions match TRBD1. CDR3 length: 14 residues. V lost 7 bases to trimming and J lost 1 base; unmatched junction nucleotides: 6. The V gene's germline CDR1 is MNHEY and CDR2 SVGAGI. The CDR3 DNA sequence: TGTGCCAGCAAACCCACAGGGGCGAACACTGAAGCTTTCTTT. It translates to CASKPTGANTEAFF.

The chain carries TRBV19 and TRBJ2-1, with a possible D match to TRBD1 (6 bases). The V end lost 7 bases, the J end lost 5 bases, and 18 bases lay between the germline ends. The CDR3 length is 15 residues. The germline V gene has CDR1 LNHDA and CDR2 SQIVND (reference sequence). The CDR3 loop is CASTQPGTFNNEQFF. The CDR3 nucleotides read TGTGCCAGTACTCAACCCGGGACATTTAACAATGAGCAGTTCTTC.

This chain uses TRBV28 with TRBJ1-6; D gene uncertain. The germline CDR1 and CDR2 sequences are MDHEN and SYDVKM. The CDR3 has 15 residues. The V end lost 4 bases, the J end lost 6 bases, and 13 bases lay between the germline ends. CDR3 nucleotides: TGTGCCAGCAGTTCCCCAGGTGGCCCTAATTCACCCCTCCACTTT. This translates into CASSSPGGPNSPLHF.

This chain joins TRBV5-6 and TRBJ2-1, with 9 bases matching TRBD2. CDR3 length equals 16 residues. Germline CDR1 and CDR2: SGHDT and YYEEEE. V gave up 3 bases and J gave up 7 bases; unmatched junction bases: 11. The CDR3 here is CASSSNKRGERNEQFF. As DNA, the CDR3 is TGTGCCAGCAGCTCCAATAAGCGGGGGGAACGGAATGAGCAGTTCTTC.

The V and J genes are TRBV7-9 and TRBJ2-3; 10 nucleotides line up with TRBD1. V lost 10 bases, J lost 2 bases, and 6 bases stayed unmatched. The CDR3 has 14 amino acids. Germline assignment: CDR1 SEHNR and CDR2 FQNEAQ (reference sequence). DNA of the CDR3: TGTGCCACCGACGACAGGGGGCACACAGATACGCAGTATTTT. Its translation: CATDDRGHTDTQYF.

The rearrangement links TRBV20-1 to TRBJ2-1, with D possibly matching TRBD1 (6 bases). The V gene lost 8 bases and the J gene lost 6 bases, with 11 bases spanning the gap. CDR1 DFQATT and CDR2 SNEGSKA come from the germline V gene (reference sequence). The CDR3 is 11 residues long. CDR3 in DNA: TGCAGTTTCGACAGGACCAATGAGCAGTTCTTC. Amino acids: CSFDRTNEQFF.

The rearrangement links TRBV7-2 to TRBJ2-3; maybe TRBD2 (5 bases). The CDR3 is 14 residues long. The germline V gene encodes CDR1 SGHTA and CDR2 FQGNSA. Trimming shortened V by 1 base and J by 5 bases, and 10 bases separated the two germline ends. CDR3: CASSLDRGRDTQYF. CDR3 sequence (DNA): TGTGCCAGCAGCTTAGACCGGGGAAGAGATACGCAGTATTTT.

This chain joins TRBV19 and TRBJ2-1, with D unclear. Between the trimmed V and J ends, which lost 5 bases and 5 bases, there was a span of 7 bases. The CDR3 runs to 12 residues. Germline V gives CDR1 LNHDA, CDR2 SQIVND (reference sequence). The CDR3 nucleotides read TGTGCCAGTAGTGGGCGTAACAATGAGCAGTTCTTC. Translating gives CASSGRNNEQFF.

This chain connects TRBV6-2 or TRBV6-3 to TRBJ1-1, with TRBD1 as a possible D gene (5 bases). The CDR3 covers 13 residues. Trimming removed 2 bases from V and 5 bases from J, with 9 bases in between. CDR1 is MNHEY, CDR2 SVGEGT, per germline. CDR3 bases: TGTGCCAGCAGTTACAGGGGAAGAACTGAAGCTTTCTTT. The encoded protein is CASSYRGRTEAFF.

The CDR3 DNA reads as TGTGCCAGCAGTGCCGCAGGGTATGAGCAGTTCTTC. It translates to CASSAAGYEQFF. The chain links TRBV6-2 or TRBV6-3 to TRBJ2-1, with a possible D match to TRBD1 (5 bases). Looked up from germline, CDR1 is MNHEY and CDR2 is SVGEGT. The V gene lost 5 bases and the J gene lost 8 bases, with 10 bases spanning the gap. CDR3 length: 12 amino acids.